A single sample is the source of the 14 T cell receptor beta chains below, sequenced in a study of blood T cell repertoires in COVID-19. The data were produced by immunoSEQ multiplex PCR, yet TCRdb's version contains in-frame clones alone and is incomplete. The data show fewer than 45,000 clones, around 80% seen once. The material sequenced was peripheral blood. All receptors come from a man between 35 and 55 years old with active or convalescent COVID-19.

The genes are TRBV6-5 and TRBJ1-1, with 9 nucleotides matching TRBD1. Germline trimming cut 4 bases from V and 3 bases from J; bases unmatched to any gene: 3. Germline assignment: CDR1 MNHEY and CDR2 SVGAGI. The CDR3 length is 14 residues. The CDR3 nucleotides are TGTGCCAGCAGTTTACAGGGGGCGTACACTGAAGCTTTCTTT. It specifies CASSLQGAYTEAFF.

The chain carries TRBV6-5 and TRBJ1-2, with 9 bases fitting TRBD1. Germline loops: CDR1 MNHEY, CDR2 SVGAGI. The length of the CDR3 is 15 residues. V lost 0 bases, J lost 8 bases, and 7 bases stayed unmatched. The CDR3 nucleotides read TGTGCCAGCAGTTACTCGAGGGACAGGGATGGAGGCTACACCTTC. This gives the protein CASSYSRDRDGGYTF.

This rearrangement joins TRBV19 to TRBJ2-2, with a weak D call TRBD2 (6 bases). The CDR3 consists of 15 residues. Germline-derived CDR1 and CDR2 are LNHDA and SQIVND (reference sequence). Trimming left V 5 bases short and J 2 bases short, with 12 bases between. As DNA, the CDR3 is TGTGCCAGTAGTGCGGGGCCCTCAAACACCGGGGAGCTGTTTTTT. Protein: CASSAGPSNTGELFF. The full variable domain, in which reference TRBV19 and TRBJ2-2 provide the parts outside the CDR3, is DGGITQSPKYLFRKEGQNVTLSCEQNLNHDAMYWYRQDPGQGLRLIYYSQIVNDFQKGDIAEGYSVSREKKESFPLTVTSAQKNPTAFYLCASSAGPSNTGELFFGEGSRLTVL.

The rearrangement links TRBV7-9 to TRBJ1-2, with 7 positions matching TRBD1. V trimming: 2 bases; J trimming: 8 bases; junction bases outside the gene matches: 11. This CDR3 region has 15 residues. Germline V lookup: CDR1 SEHNR, CDR2 FQNEAQ (reference sequence). This CDR3 reads CASSLKQGDSLGYTF. As DNA, the CDR3 is TGTGCCAGCAGCTTAAAGCAGGGGGATTCGTTAGGCTACACCTTC.

The chain combines TRBV30 with TRBJ1-2; D is unresolved. Germline values: CDR1 GTSNPN, CDR2 SVGIG (reference sequence). This CDR3 has 14 amino acids. Trimming left V 0 bases short and J 2 bases short, with 10 bases between. The CDR3 DNA follows: TGTGCCTGGAGTGTATTACCGGGAAACTATGGCTACACCTTC. Its protein is CAWSVLPGNYGYTF.

The chain employs TRBV6-2 or TRBV6-3 and TRBJ2-7, with 16 bases identical to TRBD2. The CDR3 length is 17 residues. V lost 2 bases, J lost 5 bases, and 6 bases stayed unmatched. Germline V gene sequence: CDR1 MNHEY, CDR2 SVGEGT. The DNA for the CDR3 is TGTGCCAGCAGTTACACTCCGGGACTAGCGGGAGGGCACGAGCAGTACTTC. This sequence encodes CASSYTPGLAGGHEQYF.

This chain's CDR3 is CASSQDRTGWAEAFF. Written as DNA, the CDR3 is TGTGCCAGCAGCCAAGATCGGACAGGGTGGGCTGAAGCTTTCTTT. The chain combines TRBV3-1 (or the pseudogene TRBV3-2) with TRBJ1-1, with 8 positions matching TRBD1. Germline V gene data show CDR1 as LGHDT and CDR2 as YNNKEL (reference sequence). CDR3 length equals 15 residues. V shed 0 bases and J 6 bases; nucleotides not matched to a gene: 6.

This chain connects TRBV14 to TRBJ1-1; D uncertain. The CDR3 covers 13 residues. Germline assignment: CDR1 SGHDN and CDR2 FVKESK. Trimming took 4 bases from V and 5 from J, leaving 11 bases between them. Written as DNA, the CDR3 is TGTGCCAGCAGCCTGATGGCGGAGACTGAAGCTTTCTTT. This encodes CASSLMAETEAFF.

The CDR3 region is CASSLGGSQPQHF. The CDR3 DNA reads TGTGCCAGCAGCTTAGGGGGGAGTCAGCCCCAGCATTTT. The rearrangement links TRBV7-3 to TRBJ1-5; TRBD1 is a possible D gene (5 bases). The CDR3 is made up of 13 amino acids. CDR1 and CDR2 from the germline V gene are SGHTA and FQGTGA. With 2 bases removed from V and 6 bases from J, the gap between germline ends came to 8 bases. Looking up the rest from reference TRBV7-3 and TRBJ1-5 gives the full variable domain: GAGVSQTPSNKVTEKGKYVELRCDPISGHTALYWYRQSLGQGPEFLIYFQGTGAADDSGLPNDRFFAVRPEGSVSTLKIQRTERGDSAVYLCASSLGGSQPQHFGDGTRLSIL.

The chain has TRBV5-1 and TRBJ2-3, with unresolved D. The CDR3 runs to 14 residues. The germline V and J ends were trimmed by 0 bases and 2 bases, with 7 bases remaining between them. Per the germline V gene, CDR1 is SGHRS and CDR2 is YFSETQ. CDR3 region: CASSLAQSTDTQYF. In DNA, the CDR3 is TGCGCCAGCAGCTTGGCGCAGTCCACAGATACGCAGTATTTT. Looking up the rest from reference TRBV5-1 and TRBJ2-3 gives the full variable domain: KAGVTQTPRYLIKTRGQQVTLSCSPISGHRSVSWYQQTPGQGLQFLFEYFSETQRNKGNFPGRFSGRQFSNSRSEMNVSTLELGDSALYLCASSLAQSTDTQYFGPGTRLTVL.

The V and J genes are TRBV12-5 and TRBJ1-5; perhaps TRBD1 as D (6 bases). V was trimmed by 5 bases and J by 1 base, leaving 15 bases between them. The CDR3 totals 16 residues. Germline V lookup: CDR1 LGHNT, CDR2 FRNRAP. The CDR3 loop reads CASGLVRGISNQPQHF. CDR3 nucleotides: TGTGCTAGTGGTCTCGTCAGGGGAATCAGCAATCAGCCCCAGCATTTT.

The chain employs TRBV7-2 and TRBJ1-2; D gene uncertain. Germline V gene sequence: CDR1 SGHTA, CDR2 FQGNSA. The CDR3 totals 15 residues. Trimming removed 1 base at V and 0 bases at J, with 9 bases between. CDR3 protein: CASSLVREANYGYTF. In DNA, the CDR3 is TGTGCCAGCAGCTTAGTCCGGGAAGCTAACTATGGCTACACCTTC.

The genes are TRBV24-1 and TRBJ2-7; D might be TRBD2 (5 bases). Trimming cost V 11 bases and J 2 bases, with 12 bases left between them. This CDR3 has 12 residues. The V gene's germline CDR1 is KGHDR and CDR2 SFDVKD. The CDR3: CAMGRNPYEQYF. CDR3 bases: TGTGCCATGGGGAGAAATCCCTACGAGCAGTACTTC.

The chain is built from TRBV3-1 (or the pseudogene TRBV3-2) and TRBJ2-7; 7 bases are a match to TRBD1. The length of the CDR3 is 13 residues. Germline assignment: CDR1 LGHDT and CDR2 YNNKEL (reference sequence). V trimming: 3 bases; J trimming: 4 bases; junction bases outside the gene matches: 3. The CDR3 loop is CASSHPTGYEQYF. CDR3 in DNA: TGTGCCAGCAGCCACCCGACAGGGTACGAGCAGTACTTC.